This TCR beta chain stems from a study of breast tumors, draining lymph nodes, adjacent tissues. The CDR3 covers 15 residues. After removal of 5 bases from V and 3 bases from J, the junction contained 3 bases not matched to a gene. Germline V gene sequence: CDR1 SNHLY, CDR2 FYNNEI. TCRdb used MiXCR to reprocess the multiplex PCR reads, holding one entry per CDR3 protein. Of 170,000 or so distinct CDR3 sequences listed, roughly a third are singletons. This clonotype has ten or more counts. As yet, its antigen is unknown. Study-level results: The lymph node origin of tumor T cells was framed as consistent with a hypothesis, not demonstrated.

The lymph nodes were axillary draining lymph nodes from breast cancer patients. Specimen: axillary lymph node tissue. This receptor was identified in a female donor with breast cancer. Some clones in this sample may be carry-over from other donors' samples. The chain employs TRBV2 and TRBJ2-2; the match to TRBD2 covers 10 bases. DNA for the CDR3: TGTGCCAGCAGTCCTAGCGGGAGAGACACCGGGGAGCTGTTTTTT. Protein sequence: CASSPSGRDTGELFF. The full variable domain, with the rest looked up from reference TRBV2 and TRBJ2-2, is EPEVTQTPSHQVTQMGQEVILRCVPISNHLYFYWYRQILGQKVEFLVSFYNNEISEKSEIFDDQFSVERPDGSNFTLKIRSTKLEDSAMYFCASSPSGRDTGELFFGEGSRLTVL.